This section outlines one T cell receptor (beta chain) sequence together with its context. What it binds is unknown. It was with a sample-barcoded 5' primer and a J-beta primer mix that a second PCR of about 7 to 12 cycles was run. Via MiXCR, TCRdb re-called the 5' RACE reads, giving one row per CDR3 protein. The sample holds 800,000 to 1,000,000 distinct CDR3 sequences, 40% to 60% seen once. This specimen comes from a study of blood T cells in healthy people across ages. Points from the study as a whole: Long-lived and aged donors differed, with more naive CD4+ cells and higher diversity in the long-lived.

V was pared by 2 bases and J by 0 bases, with 3 bases of the junction left unmatched. The CDR3 runs to 16 residues. V and J are TRBV12-3 or TRBV12-4 and TRBJ1-1, with TRBD1 matching 10 bases. Sample: blood. The receptor was isolated from a man younger than 40 in good health. The CDR3 DNA follows: TGTGCCAGCAGTTTAAGGACAGGGGGTGTGAACACTGAAGCTTTCTTT. Translated, it gives CASSLRTGGVNTEAFF.